This is a list of T cell receptor beta chains from one sample in a study of HIV-infected patients and healthy controls. From the 5' RACE reads, TCRdb called clonotypes with MiXCR, one entry per CDR3 protein. The sample contains more than 7,500 distinct CDR3 sequences, 9% to 10% of which appear only once. The material was blood, obtained before antiretroviral therapy. These receptors all stem from an adult with HIV infection. CDR3s include the opening cysteine and the closing phenylalanine or tryptophan. D genes are given only for firm matches. Clone size is not always given. Where it is, it says once, few, many or a class for expanded clones.

v_call	j_call	d_call	clone_size	cdr3_aa	cdr3_nt
TRBV7-9	TRBJ2-2	TRBD2	many	CASSYSSGFYTGELFF	TGTGCCAGCAGCTACTCTAGCGGGTTCTACACCGGGGAGCTGTTTTTT
TRBV7-2	TRBJ1-5	TRBD1	many	CASSLERGPNQPQHF	TGTGCCAGCAGCTTAGAAAGGGGGCCCAATCAGCCCCAGCATTTT
TRBV29-1	TRBJ1-2	NA	medium-sized	CSVDPGDHGYTF	TGCAGCGTTGATCCAGGGGATCATGGCTACACCTTC
TRBV7-2	TRBJ1-6	NA	many	CASSLSGGRSLHF	TGTGCCAGCAGCTTATCCGGGGGCCGTTCCCTCCACTTT
TRBV28	TRBJ1-5	NA	many	CATRDSNQPQHF	TGTGCCACCAGGGACAGCAATCAGCCCCAGCATTTT
TRBV6-5	TRBJ1-1	NA	NA	CASVINTEAFF	TGTGCCAGCGTCATTAACACTGAAGCTTTCTTT
TRBV27	TRBJ2-2	TRBD2	many	CASRGLEGLPGELFF	TGTGCCAGCAGAGGACTAGAGGGTCTTCCCGGGGAGCTGTTTTTT
TRBV12-3/TRBV12-4	TRBJ1-2	NA	many	CASSSGARGWKYGYTF	TGTGCCAGCAGTTCGGGTGCCCGGGGGTGGAAATATGGCTACACCTTC
TRBV28	TRBJ1-1	NA	few	CASSRGQSEAFF	TGTGCCAGCAGCCGAGGACAGAGTGAAGCTTTCTTT
TRBV6-6	TRBJ2-7	NA	many	CASSQTGASRDF	TGTGCCAGCAGTCAGACAGGCGCGAGCAGGGACTTC
TRBV7-8	TRBJ2-1	TRBD2	medium-sized	CASSPSGGPYNEQFF	TGTGCCAGCAGCCCCAGCGGGGGGCCCTACAATGAGCAGTTCTTC
TRBV5-1	TRBJ2-1	TRBD2	many	CASSSTSGNYEQFF	TGCGCCAGCAGCTCCACTAGCGGGAACTATGAGCAGTTCTTC
TRBV20-1	TRBJ2-1	NA	many	CSATRSTYNEQFF	TGCAGTGCAACCAGGTCCACCTACAATGAGCAGTTCTTC
TRBV12-3/TRBV12-4	TRBJ1-1	NA	many	CASSDGTYTEAFF	TGTGCCAGCAGCGACGGGACTTACACTGAAGCTTTCTTT
TRBV19	TRBJ2-6	NA	many	CASRISGANVLTF	TGTGCCAGTAGGATCTCTGGGGCCAACGTCCTGACTTTC
TRBV29-1	TRBJ2-2	TRBD2	few	CSVQIGGSRELFF	TGCAGCGTTCAAATCGGGGGGTCGCGGGAGCTGTTTTTT
TRBV7-8	TRBJ2-3	NA	medium-sized	CASSLGATDTQYF	TGTGCCAGCAGCTTAGGGGCCACAGATACGCAGTATTTT
TRBV29-1	TRBJ2-6	NA	many	CSVQAAFSGANVLTF	TGCAGCGTTCAGGCAGCCTTCTCTGGGGCCAACGTCCTGACTTTC
TRBV6-6	TRBJ2-7	NA	many	CASSYMGGSYEQYF	TGTGCCAGCAGTTACATGGGGGGTTCCTACGAGCAGTACTTC
TRBV18	TRBJ2-5	NA	many	CASSLNGRETQYF	TGTGCCAGCTCCCTAAATGGAAGGGAGACCCAGTACTTC
TRBV6-5	TRBJ1-5	NA	NA	CASQGTFNQPQHF	TGTGCCAGCCAGGGAACATTCAATCAGCCCCAGCATTTT
TRBV20-1	TRBJ2-1	TRBD2	many	CSVLLARYNEQFF	TGCAGTGTCTTACTAGCGAGGTACAATGAGCAGTTCTTC
TRBV19	TRBJ1-2	TRBD1	many	CASSPSRTGRDYTF	TGTGCCAGTAGCCCCTCCCGGACAGGGAGGGACTACACCTTC
TRBV6-5	TRBJ1-1	NA	many	CASSYSELNTEAFF	TGTGCCAGCAGTTACTCCGAGTTGAACACTGAAGCTTTCTTT
TRBV27	TRBJ2-7	NA	medium-sized	CASSSDSYEQYF	TGTGCCAGCAGTTCGGACAGCTACGAGCAGTACTTC
TRBV20-1	TRBJ2-4	NA	many	CSARDRGKNIQYF	TGCAGTGCTAGAGACAGGGGCAAAAACATTCAGTACTTC
TRBV5-1	TRBJ1-3	NA	many	CASSRNNLWANSGNTIYF	TGCGCCAGCAGCCGAAACAACTTGTGGGCCAACTCTGGAAACACCATATATTTT
TRBV9	TRBJ1-5	NA	many	CASSVGKGSNQPQHF	TGTGCCAGCAGCGTAGGGAAGGGGAGCAATCAGCCCCAGCATTTT
TRBV11-2	TRBJ2-3	NA	many	CASRDSGRGGRDTQYF	TGTGCCAGCAGAGATAGTGGGCGAGGGGGACGGGATACGCAGTATTTT
TRBV20-1	TRBJ2-2	NA	many	CSAREGRGNTGELFF	TGCAGTGCTAGAGAAGGGCGGGGGAACACCGGGGAGCTGTTTTTT
TRBV6-5	TRBJ2-3	NA	many	CASSLGVVNTDTQYF	TGTGCCAGCAGTTTAGGGGTAGTGAACACAGATACGCAGTATTTT
TRBV6-5	TRBJ1-1	NA	many	CASSYWDTTEAFF	TGTGCCAGCAGTTACTGGGACACCACTGAAGCTTTCTTT
TRBV2	TRBJ2-2	NA	few	CASSGQANTGELFF	TGTGCCAGCAGTGGACAGGCGAACACCGGGGAGCTGTTTTTT
TRBV25-1	TRBJ2-4	NA	NA	CASSEGDWAKNIQYF	TGTGCCAGCAGTGAAGGGGATTGGGCCAAAAACATTCAGTACTTC
TRBV4-2	TRBJ2-7	NA	medium-sized	CASSQFTETYEQYF	TGTGCCAGCAGCCAATTCACAGAAACCTACGAGCAGTACTTC
TRBV18	TRBJ1-3	NA	NA	CASGTTSGNTIYF	TGTGCCAGCGGTACGACCTCTGGAAACACCATATATTTT
TRBV4-3	TRBJ1-5	NA	many	CASSQDGGRNQPQHF	TGCGCCAGCAGCCAAGACGGAGGGCGCAATCAGCCCCAGCATTTT
TRBV7-8	TRBJ1-2	TRBD1	few	CASSVDRGQAGYTF	TGTGCCAGCAGCGTGGACAGGGGCCAAGCTGGCTACACCTTC
TRBV18	TRBJ1-3	TRBD1	few	CASSPGTGVIGNTIYF	TGTGCCAGCTCCCCCGGGACAGGGGTTATTGGAAACACCATATATTTT
TRBV27	TRBJ1-6	NA	many	CASSSAYGGNSPLHF	TGTGCCAGCAGTTCAGCTTACGGAGGGAATTCACCCCTCCACTTT
TRBV7-2	TRBJ1-1	NA	many	CASSPNTNTEAFF	TGTGCCAGCAGCCCTAATACGAACACTGAAGCTTTCTTT
TRBV6-2/TRBV6-3	TRBJ2-3	NA	many	CASSWQADTQYF	TGTGCCAGCAGCTGGCAAGCGGATACGCAGTATTTT
TRBV7-2	TRBJ1-5	NA	many	CASSSPNQPQHF	TGTGCCAGCAGCTCTCCTAATCAGCCCCAGCATTTT
TRBV29-1	TRBJ1-3	TRBD1	few	CSAIGTGGNTIYF	TGCAGCGCAATCGGGACAGGTGGAAACACCATATATTTT